This T cell receptor beta chain was recorded in a study of identical twins. Study-level findings and limits: For monozygotic twins, models underestimated out-of-frame TCR alpha sharing. Carriage of fewer insertions was seen in abundant cord blood beta clonotypes, whereas memory repertoires showed none. Among out-of-frame alpha sequences shared by twins, low generation probability occurred in excess.

No donor was unhealthy or non-Caucasian. This clonotype appeared a few times. Its antigen is currently unknown. This CDR3 contains 14 residues. The junction had 6 bases not matched to a gene; V was cut back by 3 bases and J by 5 bases. Germline V lookup: CDR1 SEHNR, CDR2 FQNEAQ (reference sequence). MiXCR was run by TCRdb on the 5' RACE reads, yielding one entry per CDR3 protein. The sample shows more than 1.5 million distinct CDR3 sequences, 25% to 35% of them seen only once. Sequencing was performed on cord blood. This receptor was taken from a newborn girl in good health. J is TRBJ2-7 and V is TRBV7-9; 8 nucleotides match TRBD2. The CDR3 sequence: CASSFLLAVNEQYF. CDR3 DNA sequence: TGTGCCAGCAGCTTCTTACTAGCGGTCAACGAGCAGTACTTC. Variable domain in full (rest from reference TRBV7-9 and TRBJ2-7): DTGVSQNPRHKITKRGQNVTFRCDPISEHNRLYWYRQTLGQGPEFLTYFQNEAQLEKSRLLSDRFSAERPKGSFSTLEIQRTEQGDSAMYLCASSFLLAVNEQYFGPGTRLTVT.